Presented here are 15 T cell receptor beta chains from one specimen sequenced in a study of early T cells in non-severe SARS-CoV-2 infection. TCRdb itself ran the 5' RACE reads through MiXCR, one entry per CDR3 protein. The repertoire holds more than 70,000 distinct CDR3 sequences, with roughly an eighth as singletons. Sequenced input: whole blood. The receptors stem from an adult who was a healthcare worker with PCR-confirmed SARS-CoV-2 infection or an uninfected control (not recorded which).

This clonotype was seen ten or more times. The chain carries TRBV27 and TRBJ1-1, with D possibly being TRBD1 (5 bases). The ends were cut back, 3 bases at V and 0 bases at J, with 8 bases in the middle. Looked up from germline, CDR1 is MNHEY and CDR2 is SMNVEV (reference sequence). This CDR3 region has 14 residues. The CDR3 protein is CASSFQGLNTEAFF. CDR3 nucleotide sequence: TGTGCCAGCAGTTTCCAGGGTCTGAACACTGAAGCTTTCTTT.

This clonotype occurred a few times. V usage is TRBV12-3 or TRBV12-4 and J usage is TRBJ1-6; perhaps TRBD1 as D (5 bases). V was clipped by 6 bases and J by 7 bases, with 16 bases between them. The CDR3 covers 15 residues. CDR3 amino acids: CASSPRDGVNSPLHF. CDR3 sequence (DNA): TGTGCCAGCAGCCCAAGGGACGGAGTAAATTCACCCCTCCACTTT.

This clonotype showed up just a few times. The chain recombines TRBV13 with TRBJ2-5, with D perhaps matching TRBD2 (5 bases). The CDR3 spans 13 residues. Between the trimmed V and J ends, which lost 3 bases and 0 bases, there was a span of 5 bases. Germline CDR1 is PRHDT and CDR2 is FYEKMQ (reference sequence). This chain's CDR3 is CASSFSDQETQYF. For the CDR3, the DNA is TGTGCCAGCAGCTTTAGCGACCAAGAGACCCAGTACTTC.

Ten or more counts support this clonotype. V is TRBV27 and J is TRBJ2-7; D possibly corresponds to TRBD2 (5 bases). Deletions cut 6 bases from V and 2 bases from J, with 17 bases between. The length of the CDR3 is 15 residues. Germline values: CDR1 MNHEY, CDR2 SMNVEV (reference sequence). The CDR3 sequence is CASSPTRYGPYEQYF. The CDR3 DNA reads as TGTGCCAGCAGCCCAACTAGGTACGGACCCTACGAGCAGTACTTC.

The chain recombines TRBV3-1 with TRBJ2-3; 7 positions match TRBD2. J was trimmed by 7 bases and V by 4 bases; bases with no gene match: 5. The CDR3 covers 13 residues. Germline assignment: CDR1 LGHDT and CDR2 YNNKEL (reference sequence). The CDR3 region has the DNA TGTGCCAGCAGCCTGGGGACTACTTATACGCAGTATTTT. Translation: CASSLGTTYTQYF.

This clonotype was picked up a small number of times. The chain is built from TRBV25-1 and TRBJ2-7; TRBD1 or TRBD2 may be the D gene (5 bases each). The CDR3 spans 15 residues. Trimming took 6 bases from V and 2 from J, leaving 17 bases between them. Germline CDR1 reads MGHDK; CDR2 reads SYGVNS. The CDR3, as DNA: TGTGCCAGCAGGGACCGGGACGGTAAAGCCTACGAGCAGTACTTC. Translating it yields CASRDRDGKAYEQYF.

The chain uses TRBV12-3 or TRBV12-4 and TRBJ2-6, with unresolved D. Trimming pared 5 bases from V and 2 bases from J, leaving 7 bases between. The CDR3 runs to 14 residues. The CDR3 spells CASSDVTGANVLTF. CDR3 DNA: TGTGCCAGCAGTGATGTTACTGGGGCCAACGTCCTGACTTTC.

This clonotype has only a few counts. V usage is TRBV18 and J usage is TRBJ2-1; D might be TRBD2 (5 bases). The CDR3 has 17 residues. V dropped 0 bases and J dropped 0 bases, with 12 bases sitting between them. Germline values: CDR1 KGHSH, CDR2 LQKENI. The CDR3 bases are TGTGCCAGCTCACCACCCCAAGAGCGGTTCTCCTACAATGAGCAGTTCTTC. Amino acids: CASSPPQERFSYNEQFF.

This clonotype was counted between two and nine times. V gene TRBV4-1 combines with J gene TRBJ2-5, with no clear D. Trimming removed 3 bases at V and 1 base at J, with 15 bases between. This CDR3 region has 16 residues. Germline CDR1 MGHRA, CDR2 YSYEKL. CDR3 sequence: CASSQRTSGVQETQYF. Here the CDR3 DNA reads TGCGCCAGCAGCCAGCGGACCTCCGGCGTCCAAGAGACCCAGTACTTC.

The chain employs TRBV20-1 and TRBJ2-3; the D call may be TRBD1 or TRBD2 (6 bases each). Germline CDR1 and CDR2: DFQATT and SNEGSKA (reference sequence). The CDR3 loop spans 15 amino acids. The germline V and J ends were trimmed by 0 bases and 6 bases, with 16 bases remaining between them. The CDR3 reads CSAREGGPIVDTQYF. The CDR3, as DNA: TGCAGTGCTAGAGAGGGGGGCCCCATTGTTGATACGCAGTATTTT.

V gene TRBV27 combines with J gene TRBJ2-5, with TRBD2 matching over 8 bases. This CDR3 comprises 17 residues. In germline, CDR1 is MNHEY, CDR2 SMNVEV (reference sequence). J was trimmed by 1 base and V by 5 bases; bases with no gene match: 12. CDR3 in DNA: TGTGCCAGCAGTCCTACCGGGACTAGAACTTCCCAAGAGACCCAGTACTTC. Translating it yields CASSPTGTRTSQETQYF.

This clonotype turned up a few times. This rearrangement joins TRBV5-1 to TRBJ2-7, with a tentative D call TRBD2 (5 bases). With 1 base removed from V and 2 bases from J, the gap between germline ends came to 13 bases. Looked up from germline, CDR1 is SGHRS and CDR2 is YFSETQ. The CDR3 spans 15 residues. CDR3 amino acids: CASSLPSGSPYEQYF. Here the CDR3 DNA reads TGCGCCAGCAGCTTGCCTTCGGGGTCCCCCTACGAGCAGTACTTC.

This clonotype was seen more than once but under ten times. The chain recombines TRBV20-1 with TRBJ2-3, with D hard to call. Germline V gene data show CDR1 as DFQATT and CDR2 as SNEGSKA (reference sequence). The V and J ends lost 3 bases and 4 bases respectively, with 2 bases between them. The CDR3 contains 10 residues. The CDR3 is CSARADTQYF. CDR3 bases: TGCAGTGCTAGGGCAGATACGCAGTATTTT.

The chain employs TRBV29-1 and TRBJ1-5; TRBD1 matches 8 bases. Losses at the gene ends were 5 bases for V and 4 bases for J; bases not matched to a gene: 4. CDR3 length: 13 amino acids. In germline, CDR1 is SQVTM, CDR2 ANQGSEA. Here the CDR3 DNA reads TGCAGCGTTCTGGGACAGGTAAATCAGCCCCAGCATTTT. Its protein product is CSVLGQVNQPQHF.

A few counts support this clonotype. One end of the junction is discordant with germline, which a read error may explain. The chain has TRBV18 and TRBJ1-6; 11 nucleotides agree with TRBD1. This CDR3 is built from 17 residues. CDR1 KGHSH and CDR2 LQKENI come from the germline V gene. As DNA, the CDR3 is TGTGCCAGTTCACTGACCGGGACAGGGGGCTATAATTCACCCCTCCACTTT. Its protein is CASSLTGTGGYNSPLHF.